This TCR beta chain stems from a study of blood T cell repertoires in COVID-19. About the study: PBMCs, B-cell-depleted T cells, or T cells provided the cDNA or gDNA that made up the material.

V was cut by 6 bases and J by 0 bases, with 11 bases left in between. Per the germline V gene, CDR1 is KGHSY and CDR2 is FQNENV. The CDR3 runs 15 residues. Original analysis: Using reference gene primer amplification, nucleated cell counts were estimated. Sequenced by immunoSEQ multiplex PCR; TCRdb stores in-frame clones only, minus some. V, J and clone size were drawn from that table, and D and trimming were deduced from the DNA. The table lists approximately 100,000 clones, around 85% of them singletons. This TCR was recovered from a man between 65 and 80 years old with active or convalescent COVID-19. The specimen sequenced was peripheral blood. The rearrangement joins TRBV16 to TRBJ1-4; D is undetermined. This CDR3 reads CASRAQEATNEKLFF. The CDR3, as DNA: TGTGCCAGCAGAGCCCAGGAAGCAACTAATGAAAAACTGTTTTTT.